This T cell receptor (beta chain) was recovered during a study of shared clonotypes between healthy human individuals. Study in general: Two women and a few men aged 18 to 49 served as donors. Regarding the study as a whole: All-four-donor shared clonotypes had higher generation probabilities than non-shared clonotypes did.

Turning to this clone: Its antigen is undetermined.

The authors' processing: With immunoSEQ giving junction-only sequences and no quality scores, filtering differed. The table came from immunoSEQ multiplex PCR; TCRdb's copy has only in-frame clones and leaves some out. The DNA was the basis for D and trimming; V, J and clone size are from that table. The data show 98,000 or so clones, with about 71% seen just once and over 20% held by the top ten. This CDR3 is 15 amino acids long. With V trimmed by 5 bases and J by 5 bases, 9 bases remained unmatched. Looked up from germline, CDR1 is SGHVS and CDR2 is FQNEAQ. CD8 memory merged CD45RO+ cells and CCR7-negative CD45RA+ TemRA cells into one population.

Sequenced input: memory CD8+ T cells sorted from blood. Regarding subset: CD45RO+ cells pooled with CCR7-negative TemRA cells. The TCR sequence derives from a woman in her twenties or thirties in good health. This chain joins TRBV7-8 and TRBJ1-2; 9 nucleotides align to TRBD1. The CDR3 reads CASSARTGADYGYTF. For the CDR3, the DNA is TGTGCCAGCAGCGCCCGGACAGGGGCAGATTATGGCTACACCTTC.